These T cell receptor beta chains were read from a single sample in a study of T cells in tumors after PD-1 blockade. Only in-frame clones appear in the TCRdb table, and some are missing; sequencing was by immunoSEQ multiplex PCR. The sample has around 25,000 clones, 80% to 85% seen once. The source material was PBMCs, sampled after anti-PD-1 treatment. Receptors originate from a human donor with basal cell carcinoma. Both conserved end residues are part of each CDR3. A D gene is named only where the DNA matches it firmly. Size is stated for part of the rows, as once, few or many counts, or as a class when the clone is expanded.

d_call	v_call	j_call	clone_size	cdr3_aa	cdr3_nt
TRBD1	TRBV6-2/TRBV6-3	TRBJ1-1	once	CASSTKGQANTEAFF	TGTGCCAGCAGTACGAAGGGACAGGCTAACACTGAAGCTTTCTTT
NA	TRBV7-9	TRBJ1-1	NA	CASSSTTNTEAFF	TGTGCCAGCAGTTCGACAACGAACACTGAAGCTTTCTTT
NA	TRBV27	TRBJ1-2	NA	CASSPVAPVNGYTF	TGTGCCAGCAGCCCTGTTGCTCCGGTGAATGGCTACACCTTC
NA	TRBV30	TRBJ1-5	once	CAWSVGRLLNQPQHF	TGTGCCTGGAGTGTTGGGCGGTTACTCAATCAGCCCCAGCATTTT
TRBD1	TRBV5-4	TRBJ1-6	few	CASSSDGQALLHF	TGTGCCAGCAGCTCTGACGGACAGGCACTCCTCCACTTT
TRBD2	TRBV3-1/TRBV3-2	TRBJ2-5	NA	CASSPGGGETQYF	TGTGCCAGCAGCCCCGGGGGGGGAGAGACCCAGTACTTC
TRBD1	TRBV18	TRBJ1-1	NA	CASSPLGQVGTEAFF	TGTGCCAGCTCACCGTTGGGACAGGTGGGGACTGAAGCTTTCTTT
NA	TRBV3-1/TRBV3-2	TRBJ1-1	NA	CASSHPDGEAFF	TGTGCCAGCAGCCACCCGGACGGTGAAGCTTTCTTT
TRBD2	TRBV5-4	TRBJ2-7	NA	CASSTSGGRGEQYF	TGTGCCAGCAGCACTAGCGGGGGTCGGGGCGAGCAGTACTTC
NA	TRBV4-2	TRBJ1-3	few	CASSQAPIGGAGNTIYF	TGTGCCAGCAGCCAAGCCCCAATAGGGGGTGCTGGAAACACCATATATTTT
TRBD1	TRBV5-1	TRBJ1-1	NA	CASSLGDRGPTEAFF	TGCGCCAGCAGCTTGGGGGACAGGGGGCCCACTGAAGCTTTCTTT
TRBD1	TRBV20-1	TRBJ2-1	NA	CSASSGQDYNEQFF	TGCAGTGCTAGTTCCGGACAGGACTACAATGAGCAGTTCTTC
NA	TRBV19	TRBJ1-1	NA	CASSIDMVTEAFF	TGTGCCAGTAGTATAGATATGGTTACTGAAGCTTTCTTT
TRBD1	TRBV14	TRBJ2-7	NA	CASSLRQGPYEQYF	TGTGCCAGCAGCCTCCGACAGGGACCCTACGAGCAGTACTTC
NA	TRBV7-8	TRBJ2-1	NA	CASSLAYNEQFF	TGTGCCAGCAGCTTAGCATACAATGAGCAGTTCTTC
NA	TRBV7-3	TRBJ2-2	NA	CASSPHAGTANTGELFF	TGTGCCAGCAGCCCCCATGCGGGGACGGCGAACACCGGGGAGCTGTTTTTT
TRBD2	TRBV7-9	TRBJ2-5	NA	CASSLAGPSGGKETQYF	TGTGCCAGCAGCTTAGCGGGGCCTAGCGGGGGGAAAGAGACCCAGTACTTC
NA	TRBV30	TRBJ2-7	NA	CAWGRGSVYEQYF	TGTGCCTGGGGCAGGGGAAGCGTCTACGAGCAGTACTTC
TRBD1	TRBV6-5	TRBJ2-2	NA	CASTRQGANTGELFF	TGTGCCAGCACCCGACAGGGGGCGAACACCGGGGAGCTGTTTTTT
TRBD2	TRBV6-2/TRBV6-3	TRBJ2-5	NA	CASSYSSGTTKETQYF	TGTGCCAGCAGTTACTCTAGCGGGACAACCAAAGAGACCCAGTACTTC
TRBD2	TRBV15	TRBJ2-3	NA	CATSRDGFWAGGGAVSDTQYF	TGTGCCACCAGCAGAGATGGATTCTGGGCGGGCGGGGGGGCCGTTTCGGATACGCAGTATTTT
TRBD2	TRBV30	TRBJ2-1	NA	CAWKGLADHNEQFF	TGTGCCTGGAAAGGGCTAGCGGATCACAATGAGCAGTTCTTC